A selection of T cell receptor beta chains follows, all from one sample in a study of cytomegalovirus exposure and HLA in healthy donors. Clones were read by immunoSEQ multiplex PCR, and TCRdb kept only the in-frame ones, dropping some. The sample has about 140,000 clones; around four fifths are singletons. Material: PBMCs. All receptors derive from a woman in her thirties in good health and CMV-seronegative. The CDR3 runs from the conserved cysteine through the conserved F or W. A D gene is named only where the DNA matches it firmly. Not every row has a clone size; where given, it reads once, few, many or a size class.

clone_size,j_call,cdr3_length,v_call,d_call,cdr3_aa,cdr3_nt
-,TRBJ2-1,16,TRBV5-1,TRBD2,CASSLAGGGAYNEQFF,TGCGCCAGCAGCTTGGCGGGCGGGGGGGCCTACAATGAGCAGTTCTTC
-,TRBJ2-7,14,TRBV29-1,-,CSVEWPGGIGEQYF,TGCAGCGTTGAGTGGCCAGGGGGGATCGGGGAGCAGTACTTC
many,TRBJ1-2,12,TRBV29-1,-,CSVEGQAYGYTF,TGCAGCGTTGAGGGGCAAGCTTATGGCTACACCTTC
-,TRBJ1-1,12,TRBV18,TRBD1,CASRVGQSEAFF,TGTGCCAGCCGCGTGGGACAGTCTGAAGCTTTCTTT
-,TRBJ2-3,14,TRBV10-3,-,CAISEGGLGDTQYF,TGTGCCATCAGTGAGGGGGGCCTAGGGGATACGCAGTATTTT
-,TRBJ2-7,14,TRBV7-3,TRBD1,CASSPTGSSYEQYF,TGTGCCAGCAGCCCGACAGGGAGCTCCTACGAGCAGTACTTC
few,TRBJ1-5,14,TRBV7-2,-,CASSSPGGNQPQHF,TGTGCCAGCAGCTCCCCGGGGGGAAATCAGCCCCAGCATTTT
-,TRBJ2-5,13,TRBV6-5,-,CASSTPGQETQYF,TGTGCCAGCAGCACTCCGGGGCAAGAGACCCAGTACTTC
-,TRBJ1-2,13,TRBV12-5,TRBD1,CASGLSRGIGYTF,TGTGCTAGTGGTCTATCCAGGGGGATTGGCTACACCTTC
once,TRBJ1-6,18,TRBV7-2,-,CASSETYWGTGNNSPLHF,TGTGCCAGCAGCGAGACCTATTGGGGCACAGGGAATAATTCACCCCTCCACTTT
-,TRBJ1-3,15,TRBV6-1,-,CASSEALVSGNTIYF,TGTGCCAGCAGTGAAGCGTTAGTCTCTGGAAACACCATATATTTT
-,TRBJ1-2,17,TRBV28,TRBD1,CASSLGPGGFGRYGYTF,TGTGCCAGCAGTTTAGGGCCAGGGGGGTTTGGTAGGTATGGCTACACCTTC
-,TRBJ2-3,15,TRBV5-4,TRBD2,CASSFPLAGADTQYF,TGTGCCAGCAGCTTCCCACTAGCGGGGGCGGATACGCAGTATTTT
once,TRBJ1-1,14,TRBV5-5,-,CASSLAGKGTEAFF,TGTGCCAGCAGCTTGGCCGGGAAGGGCACTGAAGCTTTCTTT
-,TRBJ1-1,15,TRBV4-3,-,CASSQETVMNTEAFF,TGCGCCAGCAGCCAAGAGACAGTCATGAACACTGAAGCTTTCTTT
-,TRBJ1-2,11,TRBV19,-,CASSMGPRYTF,TGTGCCAGTAGTATGGGCCCTCGCTACACCTTC
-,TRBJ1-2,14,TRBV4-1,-,CASSQGKYSYGYTF,TGCGCCAGCAGCCAAGGTAAATATTCCTATGGCTACACCTTC
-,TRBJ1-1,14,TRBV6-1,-,CASTTGGQITEAFF,TGTGCCAGTACGACCGGGGGTCAAATCACTGAAGCTTTCTTT
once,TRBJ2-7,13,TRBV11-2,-,CASSKDSTYEQYF,TGTGCCAGCAGCAAGGACAGTACCTACGAGCAGTACTTC
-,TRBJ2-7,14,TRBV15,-,CATSRGGPGVEQYF,TGTGCCACCAGCAGAGGGGGTCCGGGGGTCGAGCAGTACTTC
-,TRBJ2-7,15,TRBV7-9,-,CASSYDSEDSYEQYF,TGTGCCAGCAGCTACGACTCAGAGGACAGCTACGAGCAGTACTTC
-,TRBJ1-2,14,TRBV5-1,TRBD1,CASSSQGASYGYTF,TGCGCCAGCAGCTCCCAGGGGGCTAGCTATGGCTACACCTTC
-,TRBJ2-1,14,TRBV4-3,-,CASSQERDNNEQFF,TGCGCCAGCAGCCAAGAGCGGGATAACAATGAGCAGTTCTTC
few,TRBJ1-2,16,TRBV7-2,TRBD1,CASSLRRAGGAYGYTF,TGTGCCAGCAGCTTACGGAGGGCAGGGGGTGCCTATGGCTACACCTTC
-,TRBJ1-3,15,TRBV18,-,CASSPLTDSGNTIYF,TGTGCCAGCTCACCACTCACAGACTCTGGAAACACCATATATTTT
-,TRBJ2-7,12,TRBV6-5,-,CASSRQGYEQYF,TGTGCCAGCTCACGGCAGGGGTACGAGCAGTACTTC
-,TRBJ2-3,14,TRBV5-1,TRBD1,CASSFRQGTDTQYF,TGCGCCAGCAGCTTCAGACAGGGGACAGATACGCAGTATTTT
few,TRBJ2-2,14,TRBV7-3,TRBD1,CASSLGTGVGELFF,TGTGCCAGCAGCTTAGGGACAGGGGTCGGGGAGCTGTTTTTT
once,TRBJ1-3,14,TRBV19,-,CASSIVSSGNTIYF,TGTGCCAGTAGTATAGTTTCTTCTGGAAACACCATATATTTT
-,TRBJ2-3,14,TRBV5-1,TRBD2,CASAGGAYTDTQYF,TGCGCCAGCGCGGGAGGAGCCTACACAGATACGCAGTATTTT
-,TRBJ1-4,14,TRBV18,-,CASSPGVFNEKLFF,TGTGCCAGCTCACCGGGAGTCTTTAATGAAAAACTGTTTTTT
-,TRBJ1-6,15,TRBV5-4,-,CASSLEGVLNSPLHF,TGTGCCAGCAGCTTGGAGGGGGTACTTAATTCACCCCTCCACTTT
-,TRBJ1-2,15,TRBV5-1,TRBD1,CASSLETTGSYGYTF,TGCGCCAGCAGCTTGGAGACGACAGGGTCCTATGGCTACACCTTC
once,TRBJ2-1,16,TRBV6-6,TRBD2,CASSKNTGTSGNEQFF,TGTGCCAGCAGTAAAAATACCGGGACTAGCGGCAATGAGCAGTTCTTC
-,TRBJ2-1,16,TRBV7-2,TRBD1,CASSPWDRASDNEQFF,TGTGCCAGCAGCCCATGGGACAGGGCTTCGGACAATGAGCAGTTCTTC
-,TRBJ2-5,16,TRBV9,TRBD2,CASSVVGGGAGETQYF,TGTGCCAGCAGCGTAGTCGGCGGGGGGGCAGGAGAGACCCAGTACTTC
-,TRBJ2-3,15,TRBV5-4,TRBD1,CASRPGTDSTDTQYF,TGTGCCAGCAGACCCGGGACAGACAGCACAGATACGCAGTATTTT
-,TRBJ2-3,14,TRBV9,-,CASSVVGSTDTQYF,TGTGCCAGCAGCGTAGTGGGCAGCACAGATACGCAGTATTTT
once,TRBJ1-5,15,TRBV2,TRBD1,CASRIDRGSNQPQHF,TGTGCCAGCAGAATAGACAGGGGGAGCAATCAGCCCCAGCATTTT
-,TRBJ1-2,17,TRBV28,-,CASSLMAGKSPTSGYTF,TGTGCCAGCAGTTTAATGGCAGGGAAAAGCCCTACTAGCGGCTACACCTTC
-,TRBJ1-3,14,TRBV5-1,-,CASSLVGGGNTIYF,TGCGCCAGCAGCTTGGTAGGAGGAGGAAACACCATATATTTT
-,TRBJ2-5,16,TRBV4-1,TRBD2,CASSQGGLAGGKTQYF,TGCGCCAGCAGCCAAGGGGGTCTAGCGGGGGGTAAGACCCAGTACTTC
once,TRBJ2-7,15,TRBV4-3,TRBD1,CASSEGQGAIYEQYF,TGCGCCAGCAGCGAGGGACAGGGGGCAATCTACGAGCAGTACTTC
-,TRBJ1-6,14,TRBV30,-,CAWSVEGTRSPLHF,TGTGCCTGGAGTGTAGAGGGTACTCGTTCACCCCTCCACTTT
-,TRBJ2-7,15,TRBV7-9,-,CASSQLDSAYYEQYF,TGTGCCAGCAGCCAACTGGACAGCGCCTACTACGAGCAGTACTTC
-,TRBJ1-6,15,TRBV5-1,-,CASRFRGNPDSPLHF,TGCGCCAGCAGATTTCGGGGAAACCCTGACTCACCCCTCCACTTT
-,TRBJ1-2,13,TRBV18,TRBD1,CASSTGGGYGYTF,TGTGCCAGCTCAACAGGGGGCGGCTATGGCTACACCTTC
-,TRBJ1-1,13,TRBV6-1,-,CASSEHGQMLAFF,TGTGCCAGCAGTGAACATGGCCAGATGTTGGCTTTCTTT
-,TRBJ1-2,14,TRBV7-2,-,CASSLVIGAGVGTF,TGTGCCAGCAGCTTAGTGATCGGGGCGGGGGTCGGTACCTTC
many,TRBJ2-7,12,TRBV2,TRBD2,CASRASGDEQYF,TGTGCCAGCAGGGCTAGCGGGGACGAGCAGTACTTC
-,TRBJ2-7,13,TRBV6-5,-,CASRLRGGNEQYF,TGTGCCAGCAGGTTGAGAGGAGGGAACGAGCAGTACTTC
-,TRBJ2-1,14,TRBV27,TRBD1,CASSTTGVFDEQFF,TGTGCCAGCAGCACGACAGGGGTCTTCGATGAGCAGTTCTTC